These 22 T cell receptor beta chains originate from one sample sequenced in a study of shared clonotypes between healthy human individuals. Assay used: immunoSEQ multiplex PCR; TCRdb lists only in-frame clones, some missing. The sample has 550,000 to 800,000 clones, approximately 74% seen once. Sequencing was carried out using memory CD4+ T cells sorted from blood. The subset denotes: CD45RA-negative fraction. The receptors here all came from a woman aged 30 to 39 in good health.

This clone was observed a handful of times. V is TRBV7-2 and J is TRBJ2-5; 7 nucleotides align to TRBD1. V was pared by 5 bases and J by 2 bases, with 5 bases of the junction left unmatched. This CDR3 contains 14 residues. Germline V gene lookup returns CDR1 SGHTA and CDR2 FQGNSA. CDR3 sequence: CASSPSGQQETQYF. The CDR3 bases are TGTGCCAGCAGCCCCTCGGGACAGCAAGAGACCCAGTACTTC.

The rearrangement uses TRBV7-9 and TRBJ2-7, with D possibly matching TRBD1 (6 bases). Trimming removed 5 bases at V and 1 base at J, with 9 bases between. The CDR3 spans 13 residues. Germline CDR1 reads SEHNR; CDR2 reads FQNEAQ (reference sequence). The CDR3 region has the DNA TGTGCCAGCAGCATGGACAGTTCCTACGAGCAGTACTTC. As protein: CASSMDSSYEQYF.

This sequence joins TRBV5-1 and TRBJ2-3; maybe TRBD1 (6 bases). CDR1 SGHRS and CDR2 YFSETQ come from the germline V gene. The CDR3 runs to 18 residues. The V end was cut by 4 bases, the J end by 2 bases, with 23 bases between. CDR3: CASSQVTSGAPDTDTQYF. CDR3 in DNA: TGCGCCAGCAGCCAAGTCACGTCAGGGGCCCCTGACACAGATACGCAGTATTTT.

The genes are TRBV6-6 and TRBJ1-2; no reliable D call. V lost 6 bases to trimming and J lost 4 bases, with 15 bases between them. The CDR3 has 14 amino acids. Per the germline V gene, CDR1 is MNHNY and CDR2 is SVGAGI (reference sequence). The CDR3 DNA sequence: TGTGCCAGCAGCTCCGGGCCTCTGGCCTATGGCTACACCTTC. It translates to CASSSGPLAYGYTF.

J is TRBJ1-1 and V is TRBV28, with D possibly matching TRBD1 (6 bases). CDR3 length equals 14 residues. V dropped 2 bases and J dropped 5 bases, with 12 bases sitting between them. In germline, CDR1 is MDHEN, CDR2 SYDVKM. CDR3 in amino acids: CASSLQYRATEAFF. In DNA form, the CDR3 reads TGTGCCAGCAGTTTACAGTACAGGGCTACTGAAGCTTTCTTT. The full variable domain, completed using reference TRBV28 and TRBJ1-1, is DVKVTQSSRYLVKRTGEKVFLECVQDMDHENMFWYRQDPGLGLRLIYFSYDVKMKEKGDIPEGYSVSREKKERFSLILESASTNQTSMYLCASSLQYRATEAFFGQGTRLTVV.

The chain carries TRBV5-1 and TRBJ2-1; TRBD2 matches 7 bases. V dropped 1 base and J dropped 3; count of bases not matched to a gene: 7. Germline V gives CDR1 SGHRS, CDR2 YFSETQ. The length of the CDR3 is 16 residues. In DNA, the CDR3 is TGCGCCAGCAGCTTGATCGCGGGAGCTAACTACAATGAGCAGTTCTTC. It yields the protein CASSLIAGANYNEQFF.

Regarding this clone: Other DNA sequences in the same sample also yield this CDR3. J is TRBJ2-7 and V is TRBV9, with D perhaps given as TRBD1 or TRBD2 (5 bases each). Germline CDR1 and CDR2: SGDLS and YYNGEE. V lost 2 bases and J lost 6, with 12 bases in between. This CDR3 comprises 13 residues. For the CDR3, the DNA is TGTGCCAGCAGCGTCCAGGGAGTCGGCGAGCAGTACTTC. Its translation: CASSVQGVGEQYF.

The rearrangement links TRBV18 to TRBJ1-1, with unresolved D. The CDR3 is 11 amino acids. The V end was cut by 2 bases, the J end by 2 bases, with 0 bases between. Germline V CDR1 and CDR2: KGHSH, LQKENI. CDR3 nucleotide sequence: TGTGCCAGCTCACCAAACACTGAAGCTTTCTTT. Translated: CASSPNTEAFF.

The V call is TRBV7-2, the J call TRBJ1-3; D remains unclear. There are 15 residues in the CDR3. Germline CDR1 SGHTA, CDR2 FQGNSA. Trimming took 2 bases from V and 0 from J, leaving 8 bases between them. CDR3 DNA sequence: TGTGCCAGCAGCTTAATGTCGGGCTCTGGAAACACCATATATTTT. It encodes CASSLMSGSGNTIYF.

V gene TRBV5-1 combines with J gene TRBJ1-3, with 7 bases aligning to TRBD1. Germline V gene data show CDR1 as SGHRS and CDR2 as YFSETQ. V gave up 4 bases and J gave up 2 bases; unmatched junction bases: 9. The CDR3 is made up of 16 amino acids. This chain's CDR3 is CASSERPGQTGNTIYF. CDR3 DNA: TGCGCCAGCAGCGAAAGACCGGGACAGACTGGAAACACCATATATTTT. Looking up the rest from reference TRBV5-1 and TRBJ1-3 gives the full variable domain: KAGVTQTPRYLIKTRGQQVTLSCSPISGHRSVSWYQQTPGQGLQFLFEYFSETQRNKGNFPGRFSGRQFSNSRSEMNVSTLELGDSALYLCASSERPGQTGNTIYFGEGSWLTVV.

This clone came up once. The chain is built from TRBV14 and TRBJ2-1; D gene ambiguous. Germline CDR1 and CDR2: SGHDN and FVKESK. The CDR3 consists of 13 residues. V lost 1 base and J 6 bases, leaving 7 bases between the germline ends. The CDR3 DNA reads as TGTGCCAGCAGCCAAGTCAACGTCAATGAGCAGTTCTTC. Its translation: CASSQVNVNEQFF.

The V call is TRBV5-1, the J call TRBJ2-5; the D gene is possibly TRBD1 (6 bases). The CDR3 spans 16 residues. In germline, CDR1 is SGHRS, CDR2 YFSETQ. Trimming pared 4 bases from V and 1 base from J, leaving 17 bases between. CDR3 sequence (DNA): TGCGCCAGCAGCCTGACAGGCAGTACCCTCCAAGAGACCCAGTACTTC. Translation gives CASSLTGSTLQETQYF.

The genes are TRBV30 and TRBJ1-4, with D perhaps matching TRBD1 (6 bases). Germline assignment: CDR1 GTSNPN and CDR2 SVGIG (reference sequence). Trimming stripped 3 bases from V and 8 bases from J, with 16 bases between. This CDR3 contains 14 residues. CDR3 nucleotide sequence: TGTGCCTGGAGCGACGGACAGCCAGTGGAAAAACTGTTTTTT. Its protein product is CAWSDGQPVEKLFF. Looking up the rest from reference TRBV30 and TRBJ1-4 gives the full variable domain: SQTIHQWPATLVQPVGSPLSLECTVEGTSNPNLYWYRQAAGRGLQLLFYSVGIGQISSEVPQNLSASRPQDRQFILSSKKLLLSDSGFYLCAWSDGQPVEKLFFGSGTQLSVL.

V gene TRBV29-1 combines with J gene TRBJ2-4, with D hard to call. Trimming took off 6 bases at V and 0 bases at J, with 18 bases between the two ends. The CDR3 sequence is 16 residues long. Germline CDR1 and CDR2: SQVTM and ANQGSEA. CDR3 sequence reads: CSVIRTAQLAKNIQYF. Here the CDR3 DNA reads TGCAGCGTGATACGCACTGCCCAGCTAGCCAAAAACATTCAGTACTTC.

As concerns this clone: Other nucleotide sequences in the sample specify the same CDR3. This CDR3 is CASSPGTGHTEAFF. The CDR3 region has the DNA TGTGCCAGCAGTCCGGGGACAGGGCACACTGAAGCTTTCTTT. The rearrangement links TRBV28 to TRBJ1-1; 9 bases are shared with TRBD1. The germline V gene has CDR1 MDHEN and CDR2 SYDVKM. After removal of 5 bases from V and 3 bases from J, the junction contained 4 bases not matched to a gene. The CDR3 is 14 amino acids.

The chain combines TRBV28 with TRBJ2-7; maybe TRBD1 (6 bases). This CDR3 has 19 residues. In germline, CDR1 is MDHEN, CDR2 SYDVKM. The ends were cut back, 4 bases at V and 0 bases at J, with 25 bases in the middle. CDR3 DNA sequence: TGTGCCAGCAGTTCCGGACAGAATCTCTGGGGGCCCATCTCCTACGAGCAGTACTTC. It codes for CASSSGQNLWGPISYEQYF.

The chain is built from TRBV21-1 and TRBJ1-1. TRBV21-1 corresponds to a pseudogene. The CDR3 has 15 amino acids. CDR3 coding DNA: TGTGCCAGCAGCAAAGTGGGGGGCCTGAACACTGAAGCTTTCTTT. It translates to CASSKVGGLNTEAFF.

The J gene is TRBJ2-2, the V gene TRBV15; 10 bases fit TRBD2. There are 21 residues in the CDR3. The V and J ends lost 0 bases and 2 bases, in that order; junction bases with no gene match: 15. Germline CDR1 reads LNHNV; CDR2 reads YYDKDF (reference sequence). This CDR3 reads CATSRDIGRILLAGNTGELFF. In DNA form, the CDR3 reads TGTGCCACCAGCAGAGATATAGGCCGTATTCTACTAGCGGGAAACACCGGGGAGCTGTTTTTT.

The chain joins TRBV19 to TRBJ1-1; D may be TRBD1 (6 bases). The CDR3 totals 13 residues. The germline V gene has CDR1 LNHDA and CDR2 SQIVND (reference sequence). V lost 5 bases to trimming and J lost 4 bases, with 11 bases between them. The CDR3 reads CASSQGQSTEAFF. CDR3 nucleotide sequence: TGTGCCAGTAGTCAAGGACAGAGCACTGAAGCTTTCTTT.

About this clone: The junction differs from germline at one of its ends, possibly a read error. This chain connects TRBV7-8 to TRBJ2-3; no definite D call. From germline, CDR1 is SGHVS and CDR2 FQNEAQ. CDR3 length: 14 amino acids. The CDR3 DNA sequence: TGTGCCAGCAGCTTCCTCGTTGGCACAAATACGCAGTATTTT. Amino acid sequence: CASSFLVGTNTQYF.

The chain uses TRBV29-1 and TRBJ1-2; 12 bases agree with TRBD1. Trimming removed 3 bases from V and 1 base from J; junction bases left unmatched: 3. The germline V gene encodes CDR1 SQVTM and CDR2 ANQGSEA. This CDR3 is 15 amino acids long. CDR3 sequence: CSVEGQGAINYGYTF. CDR3 nucleotides: TGCAGCGTTGAGGGACAGGGGGCAATTAACTATGGCTACACCTTC.

The chain links TRBV2 to TRBJ2-7; 14 bases fit TRBD2. The CDR3 contains 13 residues. The V gene's germline CDR1 is SNHLY and CDR2 FYNNEI. V gave up 6 bases and J gave up 7 bases; unmatched junction bases: 2. The CDR3 region is CASSGTSGSEQYF. The CDR3 DNA reads as TGTGCCAGCAGCGGGACTAGCGGGAGTGAGCAGTACTTC. The full variable domain, with the rest looked up from reference TRBV2 and TRBJ2-7, is EPEVTQTPSHQVTQMGQEVILRCVPISNHLYFYWYRQILGQKVEFLVSFYNNEISEKSEIFDDQFSVERPDGSNFTLKIRSTKLEDSAMYFCASSGTSGSEQYFGPGTRLTVT.